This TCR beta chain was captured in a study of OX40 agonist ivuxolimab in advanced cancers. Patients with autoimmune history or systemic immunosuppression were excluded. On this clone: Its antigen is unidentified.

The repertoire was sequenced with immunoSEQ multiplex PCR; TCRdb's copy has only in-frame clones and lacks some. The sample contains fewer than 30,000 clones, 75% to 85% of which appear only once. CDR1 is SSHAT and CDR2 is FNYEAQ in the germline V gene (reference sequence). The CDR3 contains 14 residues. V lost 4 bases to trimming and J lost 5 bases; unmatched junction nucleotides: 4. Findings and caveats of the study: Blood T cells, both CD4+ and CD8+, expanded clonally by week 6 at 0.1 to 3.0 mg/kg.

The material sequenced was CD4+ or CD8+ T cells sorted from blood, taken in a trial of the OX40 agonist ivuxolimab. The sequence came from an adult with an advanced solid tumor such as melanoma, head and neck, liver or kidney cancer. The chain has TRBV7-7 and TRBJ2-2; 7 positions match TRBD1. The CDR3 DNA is TGTGCCAGCAGCTCCAACAGGGGTACCGGGGAGCTGTTTTTT. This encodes CASSSNRGTGELFF.